One and the same sample provided the 21 T cell receptor beta chains below, sequenced in a study of Tregs in tolerant kidney transplant recipients. Clones were sequenced by immunoSEQ multiplex PCR, and TCRdb holds only the in-frame ones, with some missing. The sample gives about 77,000 clones, 95% to 98% of which show up once; roughly 0.6% is in the top ten. Sequences were derived from CD4+ T cells from blood, sampled before the transplant. These receptors all stem from a human donor who received a combined kidney and bone marrow transplant.

The chain carries TRBV6-5 and TRBJ2-2; TRBD1 matches at 7 bases. The V segment lost 5 bases and the J segment 7 bases; nucleotides outside the gene matches: 10. CDR3 length equals 15 residues. In germline, CDR1 is MNHEY, CDR2 SVGAGI. The CDR3 sequence: CASSLRQGNIGELFF. CDR3 in DNA: TGTGCCAGCAGTCTTAGACAGGGTAATATCGGGGAGCTGTTTTTT.

The gene calls are TRBV2 and TRBJ2-3; 11 nucleotides align to TRBD2. The trim removed 7 bases at V and 7 bases at J, leaving 10 bases unmatched. Germline V lookup: CDR1 SNHLY, CDR2 FYNNEI. There are 15 residues in the CDR3. CDR3 in amino acids: CASIKLAGARNTQYF. The CDR3 DNA reads TGTGCCAGCATCAAACTAGCGGGAGCACGAAATACGCAGTATTTT.

The chain is built from TRBV4-3 and TRBJ2-7; D remains ambiguous. V was shortened by 3 bases and J by 7 bases, with 13 bases between the two germline ends. The CDR3 sequence is 13 residues long. Germline V lookup: CDR1 LGHNA, CDR2 YSLEER. The CDR3 DNA is TGCGCCAGCAGCCAGGCATTCGCGCGGGAGCAGTACTTC. This sequence encodes CASSQAFAREQYF.

CDR3 DNA: TGTGCCAGTAGTTCCGATCGGACAGGAAGAGGACTGAGGTATGGCTACACCTTC. It is translated as CASSSDRTGRGLRYGYTF. This chain connects TRBV19 to TRBJ1-2; TRBD1 matches at 7 bases. The V segment lost 5 bases and the J segment 5 bases; nucleotides outside the gene matches: 20. The germline CDR1 and CDR2 sequences are LNHDA and SQIVND (reference sequence). The length of the CDR3 is 18 residues.

The genes are TRBV2 and TRBJ2-7, with 9 positions matching TRBD1. The V gene's germline CDR1 is SNHLY and CDR2 FYNNEI. This CDR3 has 13 amino acids. Trimming cost V 6 bases and J 6 bases; bases outside gene matches: 6. The CDR3 here is CASRGQGLAEQYF. The DNA of the CDR3 is TGTGCCAGCAGAGGACAGGGGCTTGCCGAGCAGTACTTC. The whole variable domain, filled in from reference TRBV2 and TRBJ2-7, reads EPEVTQTPSHQVTQMGQEVILRCVPISNHLYFYWYRQILGQKVEFLVSFYNNEISEKSEIFDDQFSVERPDGSNFTLKIRSTKLEDSAMYFCASRGQGLAEQYFGPGTRLTVT.

The chain carries TRBV5-3 and TRBJ2-7; tentatively, D is TRBD1 (7 bases). TRBV5-3 is noted as an ORF with a role that remains uncertain. The CDR3 is made up of 13 amino acids. V was cut by 5 bases and J by 3 bases, with 12 bases left in between. This CDR3 is CARRGGGYYEQYF. CDR3 DNA sequence: TGTGCCAGAAGAGGAGGGGGCTACTACGAGCAGTACTTC.

The sample holds one count of this clone. This sequence joins TRBV9 and TRBJ2-5; TRBD2 aligns across 12 bases. This CDR3 spans 15 amino acids. V lost 4 bases, J lost 5 bases, and 6 bases stayed unmatched. Per germline, CDR1 SGDLS and CDR2 YYNGEE. The chain's CDR3 is CASSPTSGGTETQYF. The CDR3 nucleotides read TGTGCCAGCAGCCCTACTAGCGGGGGGACGGAGACCCAGTACTTC. The entire variable domain, with the rest obtained from reference TRBV9 and TRBJ2-5, is as follows: DSGVTQTPKHLITATGQRVTLRCSPRSGDLSVYWYQQSLDQGLQFLIQYYNGEERAKGNILERFSAQQFPDLHSELNLSSLELGDSALYFCASSPTSGGTETQYFGPGTRLLVL.

The CDR3 spells CASSFTSYPDTQYF. CDR3 bases: TGTGCCAGCAGCTTTACTAGCTACCCAGATACGCAGTATTTT. This chain uses TRBV7-2 with TRBJ2-3; tentative D call: TRBD2 (6 bases). Germline V gene data show CDR1 as SGHTA and CDR2 as FQGNSA. Between the trimmed V and J ends, which lost 3 bases and 4 bases, there was a span of 11 bases. CDR3 length: 14 residues.

The J gene is TRBJ1-2, the V gene TRBV4-2, with no clear D. CDR1 is LGHNA and CDR2 is YNFKEQ in the germline V gene. This CDR3 contains 15 residues. V shed 0 bases and J shed 4 bases, with 12 bases lying between them. CDR3 bases: TGTGCCAGCAGCCAAGATGGCATGGGCAGCTATGGCTACACCTTC. It specifies CASSQDGMGSYGYTF.

The V and J genes are TRBV19 and TRBJ1-1, with 9 bases lining up with TRBD1. The CDR3 has 13 residues. V lost 2 bases and J lost 12; bases outside the gene matches: 7. Germline V gene lookup returns CDR1 LNHDA and CDR2 SQIVND (reference sequence). The DNA of the CDR3 is TGTGCCAGTAGTATACAACAGGGGGCGCAGTCTTTCTTT. Protein: CASSIQQGAQSFF. Full variable domain (remainder filled in from reference TRBV19 and TRBJ1-1): DGGITQSPKYLFRKEGQNVTLSCEQNLNHDAMYWYRQDPGQGLRLIYYSQIVNDFQKGDIAEGYSVSREKKESFPLTVTSAQKNPTAFYLCASSIQQGAQSFFGQGTRLTVV.

The chain combines TRBV7-2 with TRBJ2-7, with D maybe TRBD1 (6 bases). Germline CDR1 is SGHTA and CDR2 is FQGNSA. The CDR3 has 15 residues. The V end was cut by 4 bases, the J end by 5 bases, with 18 bases between. In nucleotides, the CDR3 is TGTGCCAGCAGCTGGAAGACTACAGGGATCCACGAGCAGTACTTC. It translates to CASSWKTTGIHEQYF.

The V call is TRBV7-2, the J call TRBJ2-7, with 8 positions matching TRBD2. CDR1 and CDR2 from the germline V gene are SGHTA and FQGNSA. This CDR3 is 14 amino acids long. The J segment lost 4 bases and the V segment lost 2 bases, leaving 4 bases of the junction unmatched. Written as DNA, the CDR3 is TGTGCCAGCAGCTTAACGGGACTAGTGTACGAGCAGTACTTC. This translates into CASSLTGLVYEQYF. The complete variable domain, with remaining parts taken from reference TRBV7-2 and TRBJ2-7, reads GAGVSQSPSNKVTEKGKDVELRCDPISGHTALYWYRQSLGQGLEFLIYFQGNSAPDKSGLPSDRFSAERTGGSVSTLTIQRTQQEDSAVYLCASSLTGLVYEQYFGPGTRLTVT.

This chain connects TRBV10-3 to TRBJ2-5; D remains ambiguous. Germline V gene data show CDR1 as ENHRY and CDR2 as SYGVKD. Trimming pared 0 bases from V and 5 bases from J, leaving 10 bases between. The CDR3 sequence is 14 residues long. CDR3 in DNA: TGTGCCATCAGTGAGTCTGAGCGCTGGGAGACCCAGTACTTC. It yields the protein CAISESERWETQYF.

In nucleotides, the CDR3 is TGTGCCAGCAGCCGAAGGACTAGCGGGAGGGTTAACACCGGGGAGCTGTTTTTT. Its protein product is CASSRRTSGRVNTGELFF. The chain recombines TRBV5-6 with TRBJ2-2, with 15 bases matching TRBD2. CDR3 length equals 18 residues. Germline values: CDR1 SGHDT, CDR2 YYEEEE. Losses at the gene ends were 4 bases for V and 2 bases for J; bases not matched to a gene: 6.

The chain carries TRBV4-3 and TRBJ1-5, with TRBD1 matching over 9 bases. Germline loops: CDR1 LGHNA, CDR2 YSLEER. CDR3 length: 16 amino acids. Trimming took 4 bases from V and 1 from J; bases not matched to a gene: 5. DNA for the CDR3: TGCGCCAGCAGCCCGGGACAGGGTTTAAGCAATCAGCCCCAGCATTTT. Its protein is CASSPGQGLSNQPQHF.

The chain links TRBV7-3 to TRBJ1-1, with 10 bases that match TRBD1. This CDR3 has 12 residues. The junction had 6 bases not matched to a gene; V was cut back by 5 bases and J by 12 bases. Per germline, CDR1 SGHTA and CDR2 FQGTGA. The CDR3 region has the DNA TGTGCCAGCAGCGCGACAGGGGGCACCCCTTTCTTT. Encoded protein: CASSATGGTPFF.

The J gene is TRBJ2-7, the V gene TRBV5-3, with D possibly being TRBD2 (5 bases). TRBV5-3 carries the ORF label, with uncertain function. Trimming stripped 1 base from V and 12 bases from J, with 14 bases between. The length of the CDR3 is 12 residues. Here the CDR3 reads CARSLNGPSGYF. As DNA, the CDR3 is TGTGCCAGAAGCTTGAATGGCCCGAGCGGGTACTTC.

The chain is built from TRBV5-1 and TRBJ2-3; 11 bases match TRBD1. The CDR3 has 14 residues. CDR1 SGHRS and CDR2 YFSETQ come from the germline V gene. Losses at the gene ends were 3 bases for V and 4 bases for J; bases not matched to a gene: 1. CDR3 residues: CASSWTGGADTQYF. In DNA form, the CDR3 reads TGCGCCAGCAGCTGGACAGGGGGCGCAGATACGCAGTATTTT. Looking up the rest from reference TRBV5-1 and TRBJ2-3 gives the full variable domain: KAGVTQTPRYLIKTRGQQVTLSCSPISGHRSVSWYQQTPGQGLQFLFEYFSETQRNKGNFPGRFSGRQFSNSRSEMNVSTLELGDSALYLCASSWTGGADTQYFGPGTRLTVL.

This rearrangement joins TRBV4-1 to TRBJ2-1, with TRBD1 identical over 8 bases. V gave up 4 bases and J gave up 3 bases; unmatched junction bases: 11. The germline V gene encodes CDR1 MGHRA and CDR2 YSYEKL. The CDR3 runs 17 residues. The CDR3 nucleotides read TGCGCCAGCAGCCGGACAGGGACCCAGGGAGGCTACAATGAGCAGTTCTTC. It encodes CASSRTGTQGGYNEQFF.

There are a few counts of this clone. The rearrangement links TRBV29-1 to TRBJ2-3; 9 bases are shared with TRBD2. The CDR3 has 15 amino acids. Trimming removed 4 bases from V and 5 bases from J; junction bases left unmatched: 10. Germline loops: CDR1 SQVTM, CDR2 ANQGSEA. CDR3: CSVGGTGTSLDTQYF. Here the CDR3 DNA reads TGCAGCGTTGGGGGGACTGGGACTAGCTTAGATACGCAGTATTTT.

The chain combines TRBV7-9 with TRBJ2-7, with 10 bases lining up with TRBD1. V lost 0 bases, J lost 6 bases, and 5 bases stayed unmatched. This CDR3 region has 15 residues. In germline, CDR1 is SEHNR, CDR2 FQNEAQ (reference sequence). The CDR3 bases are TGTGCCAGCAGCTTAGCGGGGACAGGGGAAGGCGAGCAGTACTTC. Protein product: CASSLAGTGEGEQYF.